A single sample is the source of the 7 T cell receptor beta chains below, sequenced in a study of blood T cell repertoires in COVID-19. The data were produced by immunoSEQ multiplex PCR, yet TCRdb's version contains in-frame clones alone and is incomplete. The sample records approximately 160,000 clones, roughly nine tenths being singletons. Sequencing was done on a sample of peripheral blood. These TCRs come from a woman in her 70s with acute or convalescent COVID-19.

V usage is TRBV5-1 and J usage is TRBJ1-4, with 7 nucleotides matching TRBD1. The germline gives CDR1 SGHRS, CDR2 YFSETQ. The V segment lost 0 bases and the J segment 7 bases; nucleotides outside the gene matches: 6. This CDR3 region has 15 residues. The CDR3 sequence is CASSLGQSGGEKLFF. The CDR3, as DNA: TGCGCCAGCAGCTTGGGGCAGTCAGGGGGTGAAAAACTGTTTTTT.

The chain carries TRBV28 and TRBJ2-5, with D unclear. This CDR3 is 13 amino acids long. V lost 6 bases to trimming and J lost 4 bases, with 12 bases between them. Germline CDR1 and CDR2: MDHEN and SYDVKM. The CDR3 DNA sequence: TGTGCCAGCAGCCACCAACTAAGAGAGACCCAGTACTTC. This encodes CASSHQLRETQYF. The whole variable domain, filled in from reference TRBV28 and TRBJ2-5, reads DVKVTQSSRYLVKRTGEKVFLECVQDMDHENMFWYRQDPGLGLRLIYFSYDVKMKEKGDIPEGYSVSREKKERFSLILESASTNQTSMYLCASSHQLRETQYFGPGTRLLVL.

J is TRBJ1-1 and V is TRBV18; no reliable D call. CDR1 and CDR2 (germline): KGHSH, LQKENI. V was clipped by 4 bases and J by 3 bases, with 12 bases between them. This CDR3 is 14 amino acids long. The DNA of the CDR3 is TGTGCCAGCTCACAGAACGGGATGTACACTGAAGCTTTCTTT. Translating gives CASSQNGMYTEAFF.

The rearrangement uses TRBV5-1 and TRBJ1-6; possible D gene TRBD1, 5 bases. Germline values: CDR1 SGHRS, CDR2 YFSETQ. The CDR3 extends over 16 amino acids. Trimming cost V 3 bases and J 6 bases, with 16 bases left between them. Here the CDR3 reads CASSSQGEVINSPLHF. CDR3 sequence (DNA): TGCGCCAGCAGCTCCCAGGGTGAGGTTATTAATTCACCCCTCCACTTT. The full variable domain, its missing parts supplied by reference TRBV5-1 and TRBJ1-6, is KAGVTQTPRYLIKTRGQQVTLSCSPISGHRSVSWYQQTPGQGLQFLFEYFSETQRNKGNFPGRFSGRQFSNSRSEMNVSTLELGDSALYLCASSSQGEVINSPLHFGNGTRLTVT.

This chain joins TRBV12-3 or TRBV12-4 and TRBJ1-6, with TRBD1 as a possible D gene (6 bases). Trimming took 4 bases from V and 8 from J, leaving 9 bases between them. The CDR3 is made up of 13 amino acids. CDR3 in DNA: TGTGCCAGCAGTTCAGGGGCTGATTCACCCCTCCACTTT. Protein product: CASSSGADSPLHF.

This chain uses TRBV19 with TRBJ1-1; no firm D call. This CDR3 contains 12 residues. Germline-derived CDR1 and CDR2 are LNHDA and SQIVND (reference sequence). The ends were cut back, 8 bases at V and 5 bases at J, with 12 bases in the middle. DNA for the CDR3: TGTGCCAGTGAGGGAGGAAGGACTGAAGCTTTCTTT. Protein sequence: CASEGGRTEAFF. The full variable domain, with the rest looked up from reference TRBV19 and TRBJ1-1, is DGGITQSPKYLFRKEGQNVTLSCEQNLNHDAMYWYRQDPGQGLRLIYYSQIVNDFQKGDIAEGYSVSREKKESFPLTVTSAQKNPTAFYLCASEGGRTEAFFGQGTRLTVV.

V usage is TRBV7-9 and J usage is TRBJ1-6; 9 bases match TRBD1. Per germline, CDR1 SEHNR and CDR2 FQNEAQ (reference sequence). V trimming: 4 bases; J trimming: 10 bases; junction bases outside the gene matches: 5. CDR3 size: 14 residues. The CDR3 DNA reads TGTGCCAGCAGCTGGACAGGGGTGGCCTCACCCCTCCACTTT. As protein: CASSWTGVASPLHF. The full variable domain, with the rest looked up from reference TRBV7-9 and TRBJ1-6, is DTGVSQNPRHKITKRGQNVTFRCDPISEHNRLYWYRQTLGQGPEFLTYFQNEAQLEKSRLLSDRFSAERPKGSFSTLEIQRTEQGDSAMYLCASSWTGVASPLHFGNGTRLTVT.